Each of the 30 T cell receptor beta chains below was sequenced from the same sample in a study of T cell responses to AZD1222 COVID-19 vaccine. Profiled with immunoSEQ multiplex PCR; TCRdb holds only in-frame clones, not every one. The table shows more than 85,000 clones, with about 85% occurring only once. The material sequenced was peripheral blood, taken on day 0 of AZD1222 vaccination. Receptors were obtained from an adult in good health.

The chain recombines TRBV7-9 with TRBJ1-2; D remains ambiguous. Germline V gene sequence: CDR1 SEHNR, CDR2 FQNEAQ (reference sequence). CDR3 length: 13 residues. Trimming took off 5 bases at V and 3 bases at J, with 10 bases between the two ends. The DNA for the CDR3 is TGTGCCAGCAGCCGCCTCACTCACTATGGCTACACCTTC. Translated, it gives CASSRLTHYGYTF.

CDR3 in DNA: TGTGCCAGCAGTTACTCGAGGACAGCAAACTATGGCTACACCTTC. This sequence encodes CASSYSRTANYGYTF. This chain joins TRBV6-2 or TRBV6-3 and TRBJ1-2; D might be TRBD1 (6 bases). CDR1 is MNHEY and CDR2 is SVGEGT in the germline V gene. V was shortened by 0 bases and J by 2 bases, with 10 bases between the two germline ends. There are 15 residues in the CDR3.

The CDR3 protein is CASSRRQVYGYTF. The CDR3 nucleotides are TGTGCCAGCAGCCGGAGACAGGTCTATGGCTACACCTTC. V usage is TRBV5-4 and J usage is TRBJ1-2; maybe TRBD1 (6 bases). This CDR3 spans 13 amino acids. The germline V and J ends were trimmed by 4 bases and 4 bases, with 11 bases remaining between them. Germline assignment: CDR1 SGHNT and CDR2 YYREEE (reference sequence).

The chain recombines TRBV27 with TRBJ2-5; weak D call: TRBD1 (6 bases). Per germline, CDR1 MNHEY and CDR2 SMNVEV (reference sequence). V lost 5 bases and J lost 5, with 12 bases in between. The CDR3 runs to 13 residues. CDR3 nucleotide sequence: TGTGCCAGCAGTAAGCAGGGGATGGAGACCCAGTACTTC. Its protein product is CASSKQGMETQYF.

The rearrangement uses TRBV6-4 and TRBJ1-6; unclear D gene. This CDR3 has 15 amino acids. The V end was cut by 8 bases, the J end by 7 bases, with 18 bases between. Germline lookup yields CDR1 MRHNA and CDR2 SNTAGT. DNA for the CDR3: TGTGCCAGCGGTAGAATCGAGACACTGAATTCACCCCTCCACTTT. Translated, it gives CASGRIETLNSPLHF.

This clone was seen a few times. V usage is TRBV5-1 and J usage is TRBJ1-1, with D possibly matching TRBD1 (5 bases). CDR1 is SGHRS, CDR2 YFSETQ, per germline. V lost 0 bases to trimming and J lost 2 bases, with 11 bases between them. CDR3 length equals 15 residues. This CDR3 reads CASSLVGTFNTEAFF. The CDR3 DNA reads TGCGCCAGCAGCTTGGTTGGGACCTTCAACACTGAAGCTTTCTTT.

In this sample, this clone turned up once. This sequence joins TRBV27 and TRBJ2-1; D gene uncertain. Germline V gene lookup returns CDR1 MNHEY and CDR2 SMNVEV (reference sequence). The CDR3 spans 14 residues. V lost 5 bases to trimming and J lost 3 bases, with 11 bases between them. In DNA form, the CDR3 reads TGTGCCAGCAGTGAGGTCGGAAGCTACAATGAGCAGTTCTTC. Amino acid sequence: CASSEVGSYNEQFF.

The chain uses TRBV3-1 (or the pseudogene TRBV3-2) and TRBJ1-1; 7 bases match TRBD1. The CDR3 extends over 14 amino acids. V shed 4 bases, J shed 1 base, and the junction held 3 bases outside the gene matches. The germline CDR1 and CDR2 sequences are LGHDT and YNNKEL (reference sequence). In DNA, the CDR3 is TGTGCCAGCAGCCTAGGGACAGCGAACACTGAAGCTTTCTTT. It codes for CASSLGTANTEAFF.

This clone was picked up a small number of times. This chain uses TRBV30 with TRBJ2-1; TRBD1 agrees at 10 bases. This CDR3 spans 17 amino acids. Germline-derived CDR1 and CDR2 are GTSNPN and SVGIG (reference sequence). Trimming removed 1 base from V and 4 bases from J; junction bases left unmatched: 10. CDR3 sequence reads: CAWSDMGTGAGYNEQFF. CDR3 in DNA: TGTGCCTGGAGTGACATGGGGACAGGGGCGGGGTACAATGAGCAGTTCTTC.

Only a few counts were recorded for this clone. The chain carries TRBV28 and TRBJ2-7; 7 nucleotides agree with TRBD1. The germline CDR1 and CDR2 sequences are MDHEN and SYDVKM. The CDR3 sequence is 14 residues long. J gave up 1 base and V 5 bases, and 5 bases lay outside the gene matches. The CDR3 sequence: CASSRQGSSYEQYF. DNA of the CDR3: TGTGCCAGCAGTCGACAGGGTAGTTCCTACGAGCAGTACTTC.

The chain uses TRBV4-1 and TRBJ2-2; D is unresolved. The CDR3 is 13 amino acids. Germline V CDR1 and CDR2: MGHRA, YSYEKL. The V gene lost 0 bases and the J gene lost 6 bases, with 5 bases spanning the gap. In DNA, the CDR3 is TGCGCCAGCAGCCAAGATCCTTCCGGGGAGCTGTTTTTT. This translates into CASSQDPSGELFF.

The V gene is TRBV6-5, the J gene TRBJ2-7, with D uncertain. Between the trimmed V and J ends, which lost 6 bases and 3 bases, there was a span of 15 bases. The CDR3 length is 14 residues. CDR1 and CDR2 from the germline V gene are MNHEY and SVGAGI. This CDR3 is CASSFRPSNYEQYF. The CDR3 DNA follows: TGTGCCAGCAGCTTTCGGCCCTCCAACTACGAGCAGTACTTC.

The rearrangement links TRBV5-5 to TRBJ1-2; D gene uncertain. Germline lookup yields CDR1 SGHKS and CDR2 YYEKEE (reference sequence). V shed 4 bases and J shed 2 bases, with 21 bases lying between them. This CDR3 spans 17 amino acids. Here the CDR3 reads CASSRARIASPNYGYTF. CDR3 nucleotide sequence: TGTGCCAGCAGCCGGGCCCGGATAGCCAGTCCCAACTATGGCTACACCTTC.

The chain has TRBV27 and TRBJ1-6, with 12 bases fitting TRBD1. The CDR3 covers 19 residues. From germline, CDR1 is MNHEY and CDR2 SMNVEV (reference sequence). The trim removed 6 bases at V and 3 bases at J, leaving 12 bases unmatched. The CDR3 protein is CASRDTGGTGGFYNSPLHF. For the CDR3, the DNA is TGTGCCAGCAGGGACACGGGGGGGACAGGGGGCTTCTATAATTCACCCCTCCACTTT.

CDR3: CSGGGTGPTGELFF. CDR3 nucleotide sequence: TGCAGCGGTGGGGGGACAGGGCCCACCGGGGAGCTGTTTTTT. This chain links TRBV29-1 with TRBJ2-2, with 9 bases aligning to TRBD1. The CDR3 loop spans 14 amino acids. Germline CDR1 SQVTM, CDR2 ANQGSEA. Unmatched junction bases numbered 7, after V lost 7 bases and J lost 4 bases.

The chain joins TRBV24-1 to TRBJ1-2, with a possible D match to TRBD1 (6 bases). Germline CDR1 KGHDR, CDR2 SFDVKD. The CDR3 has 13 residues. V lost 4 bases to trimming and J lost 4 bases, with 9 bases between them. For the CDR3, the DNA is TGTGCCACCAGTGAAACAGGGTTCTATGGCTACACCTTC. Translated, it gives CATSETGFYGYTF.

V gene TRBV5-1 combines with J gene TRBJ1-1; D gene ambiguous. V lost 3 bases and J lost 4, with 16 bases in between. The CDR3 totals 15 residues. Germline V gene lookup returns CDR1 SGHRS and CDR2 YFSETQ. CDR3 residues: CASSSVGSLGTEAFF. The CDR3 DNA reads as TGCGCCAGCAGCTCGGTCGGGTCTTTAGGCACTGAAGCTTTCTTT.

V and J are TRBV28 and TRBJ1-5; no definite D call. With 5 bases removed from V and 5 bases from J, the gap between germline ends came to 7 bases. Germline CDR1 and CDR2: MDHEN and SYDVKM. The CDR3 contains 12 residues. In DNA, the CDR3 is TGTGCCAGCAGTCCTAGGTATCAGCCCCAGCATTTT. Protein sequence: CASSPRYQPQHF.

This clone occurred many times. At the DNA level, this CDR3 is encoded by other sequences in the same sample as well. The chain combines TRBV7-9 with TRBJ1-6, with no clear D. The V end was cut by 1 base, the J end by 5 bases, with 0 bases between. Germline CDR1 is SEHNR and CDR2 is FQNEAQ (reference sequence). The CDR3 runs to 12 residues. For the CDR3, the DNA is TGTGCCAGCAGCTTAGATAATTCACCCCTCCACTTT. Protein: CASSLDNSPLHF.

V gene TRBV19 combines with J gene TRBJ1-5; unclear D gene. The CDR3 length is 13 residues. V was clipped by 2 bases and J by 7 bases, with 9 bases between them. CDR1 and CDR2 from the germline V gene are LNHDA and SQIVND (reference sequence). In DNA form, the CDR3 reads TGTGCCAGTAGTATACAGGTTGGCCAGCCCCAGCATTTT. Protein product: CASSIQVGQPQHF.

The J gene is TRBJ2-7, the V gene TRBV29-1, with 7 bases identical to TRBD1. CDR3 length equals 12 residues. Trimming took 7 bases from V and 1 from J; bases not matched to a gene: 4. The germline V gene has CDR1 SQVTM and CDR2 ANQGSEA. The CDR3 is CSGGQSSYEQYF. The CDR3 DNA reads TGCAGCGGGGGACAGTCATCCTACGAGCAGTACTTC.

With regard to this clone: The germline gene is not matched at one end of the junction; a read error may be the cause. V is TRBV30 and J is TRBJ1-3; D might be TRBD1 (6 bases). Germline V gene data show CDR1 as GTSNPN and CDR2 as SVGIG (reference sequence). This CDR3 has 13 residues. CDR3 sequence: CARSEGAGNTIYF. The CDR3, as DNA: TGTGCCCGGAGTGAGGGGGCTGGAAACACCATATATTTT.

The chain links TRBV11-2 to TRBJ2-2; maybe TRBD1 (5 bases). This CDR3 has 18 residues. The ends were cut back, 5 bases at V and 0 bases at J, with 19 bases in the middle. From germline, CDR1 is SGHAT and CDR2 FQNNGV. The CDR3 DNA reads as TGTGCCAGCAGCCCTTATCTCCGGCAGGGCTCGAACACCGGGGAGCTGTTTTTT. This sequence encodes CASSPYLRQGSNTGELFF.

The CDR3 coding sequence is TGTGCCTGGAAACTCGGGCATGAAAAACTGTTTTTT. It yields the protein CAWKLGHEKLFF. The genes are TRBV30 and TRBJ1-4; D is ambiguous. CDR3 length: 12 amino acids. The germline gives CDR1 GTSNPN, CDR2 SVGIG (reference sequence). V shed 4 bases and J shed 6 bases, with 9 bases lying between them.

The chain has TRBV27 and TRBJ2-2, with TRBD2 as a possible D gene (5 bases). V was clipped by 6 bases and J by 7 bases, with 24 bases between them. Germline assignment: CDR1 MNHEY and CDR2 SMNVEV (reference sequence). The CDR3 runs 17 residues. This CDR3 is CASSRRQGRATSGELFF. The CDR3 region has the DNA TGTGCCAGCAGCCGTAGACAAGGGCGGGCCACAAGCGGGGAGCTGTTTTTT.

This chain joins TRBV11-2 and TRBJ1-1; 7 bases map to TRBD1. Germline V lookup: CDR1 SGHAT, CDR2 FQNNGV. This CDR3 region has 15 residues. The V and J ends lost 0 bases and 4 bases, in that order; junction bases with no gene match: 5. DNA for the CDR3: TGTGCCAGCAGCTTAGATAAAGGGGGCGTCACTGAAGCTTTCTTT. Amino acid sequence: CASSLDKGGVTEAFF.

The CDR3 sequence: CASSYSDEKLFF. As DNA, the CDR3 is TGTGCCAGCAGTTACTCAGACGAAAAACTGTTTTTT. The chain couples TRBV6-6 to TRBJ1-4; no firm D call. The CDR3 totals 12 residues. Germline V gene sequence: CDR1 MNHNY, CDR2 SVGAGI (reference sequence). V dropped 0 bases and J dropped 8 bases, with 4 bases sitting between them.

This clone has a single count. V and J are TRBV30 and TRBJ2-1, with unresolved D. The V gene lost 0 bases and the J gene lost 5 bases, with 8 bases spanning the gap. CDR1 is GTSNPN and CDR2 is SVGIG in the germline V gene (reference sequence). CDR3 size: 13 residues. The CDR3 DNA reads TGTGCCTGGAGTGTACGCACAGACAATGAGCAGTTCTTC. It yields the protein CAWSVRTDNEQFF.

This chain joins TRBV14 and TRBJ1-6, with unresolved D. The CDR3 covers 15 residues. V was cut by 0 bases and J by 14 bases, with 17 bases left in between. Per germline, CDR1 SGHDN and CDR2 FVKESK. The CDR3 region has the DNA TGTGCCAGCAGCCAAGATCTGGGCGGTGCGAGAACCCTCCACTTT. This sequence encodes CASSQDLGGARTLHF.

The rearrangement links TRBV30 to TRBJ2-7; 11 bases align to TRBD2. Germline assignment: CDR1 GTSNPN and CDR2 SVGIG (reference sequence). The CDR3 is made up of 13 amino acids. V lost 7 bases, J lost 2 bases, and 4 bases stayed unmatched. CDR3 residues: CALLSGGAYEQYF. In DNA form, the CDR3 reads TGTGCCTTACTTAGCGGGGGGGCCTACGAGCAGTACTTC.